This is a list of T cell receptor beta chains from one sample in a study of regulatory T cells in long-lasting Graves disease. Using its own MiXCR run on the multiplex PCR reads, TCRdb lists one record per CDR3 protein. The sample has roughly 400,000 distinct CDR3 sequences; roughly 23% are singletons. The starting material was peripheral blood mononuclear cells (PBMCs), obtained when the disease was refractory, from a patient treated with antithyroid drugs. These receptors originate from a female donor with Graves disease. Both conserved end residues are part of each CDR3. Each record gives: CDR3 protein, V gene, J gene.

CDR3: CASSLGLVKGVGETQYF
V: TRBV7-3
J: TRBJ2-5

CDR3: CASSTGRLDQPQHF
V: TRBV2
J: TRBJ1-5

CDR3: CASRLWGEGDHEQYF
V: TRBV6-1
J: TRBJ2-7

CDR3: CASSPGVSNQPQHF
V: TRBV12-3/TRBV12-4
J: TRBJ1-5

CDR3: CASSGSGTRPVEQYF
V: TRBV7-9
J: TRBJ2-7

CDR3: CASSSRGGSYEQYF
V: TRBV5-1
J: TRBJ2-7

CDR3: CSATGPFGETQYF
V: TRBV20-1
J: TRBJ2-5

CDR3: CSVGQGGAYEQYF
V: TRBV29-1
J: TRBJ2-7

CDR3: CATSRGLAGEETGELLF
V: TRBV15
J: TRBJ2-2

CDR3: CSAGGSGRAHETQYF
V: TRBV20-1
J: TRBJ2-5

CDR3: CATSDPAGTGAETQYF
V: TRBV24-1
J: TRBJ2-5

CDR3: CRGDTETFF
V: TRBV29-1
J: TRBJ1-1

CDR3: CASSLVSSNENIQYF
V: TRBV7-9
J: TRBJ2-4

CDR3: CSVATGGGATNEKLFF
V: TRBV29-1
J: TRBJ1-4

CDR3: CASSLGSVGSGNTIYF
V: TRBV12-3/TRBV12-4
J: TRBJ1-3

CDR3: CAGSADRISYEQYF
V: TRBV19
J: TRBJ2-7

CDR3: CASSVTGTGGVYEQYF
V: TRBV2
J: TRBJ2-7

CDR3: CSARDRRTNTGELFF
V: TRBV20-1
J: TRBJ2-2

CDR3: CASSSGPGHGYTF
V: TRBV12-3/TRBV12-4
J: TRBJ1-2

CDR3: CASSPRQGIVYGYTF
V: TRBV19
J: TRBJ1-2

CDR3: CASSSPDGLKNYEQYF
V: TRBV28
J: TRBJ2-7

CDR3: CASIDRGSAGELFF
V: TRBV5-1
J: TRBJ2-2

CDR3: CASSRTGGGAGYSYEQYF
V: TRBV27
J: TRBJ2-7

CDR3: CASSLGTAPNYGYTF
V: TRBV28
J: TRBJ1-2

CDR3: CASSQEAGRNTGELFF
V: TRBV14
J: TRBJ2-2

CDR3: CSAREGNKRYEQYF
V: TRBV20-1
J: TRBJ2-7

CDR3: CASSDLAGHRSYNEQFF
V: TRBV7-9
J: TRBJ2-1

CDR3: CASSLAGQGTGELFF
V: TRBV7-7
J: TRBJ2-2

CDR3: CASSLSRGRNSPLHF
V: TRBV28
J: TRBJ1-6

CDR3: CASSPEVRYGYTF
V: TRBV18
J: TRBJ1-2

CDR3: CASSDLAGKILGDTF
V: TRBV5-1
J: TRBJ1-2

CDR3: CAIRGGASVGETQYF
V: TRBV10-3
J: TRBJ2-5

CDR3: CSATGTSNQWTYGYTF
V: TRBV20-1
J: TRBJ1-2

CDR3: CASSAGVRGEQYF
V: TRBV28
J: TRBJ2-7

CDR3: CASSSGYANEKLFF
V: TRBV11-2
J: TRBJ1-4

CDR3: CSGDSLSYEQYF
V: TRBV20-1
J: TRBJ2-7

CDR3: CASSLMSDRWTEAFF
V: TRBV5-1
J: TRBJ1-1

CDR3: CSVKSQGSNYGYTF
V: TRBV29-1
J: TRBJ1-2

CDR3: CSARDWVAGAYEQYF
V: TRBV20-1
J: TRBJ2-7

CDR3: CASSETRTPTDTQYF
V: TRBV12-3/TRBV12-4
J: TRBJ2-3

CDR3: CASSRSGSGETQYF
V: TRBV2
J: TRBJ2-5

CDR3: CASSVSGKLTDTQYF
V: TRBV28
J: TRBJ2-3

CDR3: CSAPGQGGGEQYF
V: TRBV20-1
J: TRBJ2-7

CDR3: CASSQWASGGPANTGELFF
V: TRBV3-1
J: TRBJ2-2

CDR3: CASSARAGFNSPLHF
V: TRBV19
J: TRBJ1-6

CDR3: CASSALGTAAFSGANVLTF
V: TRBV9
J: TRBJ2-6

CDR3: CASSTRGPPHQPQHF
V: TRBV19
J: TRBJ1-5

CDR3: CSANGGNNYGYTF
V: TRBV20-1
J: TRBJ1-2

CDR3: CASSVEQVNTEAFF
V: TRBV9
J: TRBJ1-1

CDR3: CASSQLNVFEQYF
V: TRBV3-1
J: TRBJ2-7

CDR3: CASSPVTRDEKLFF
V: TRBV18
J: TRBJ1-4

CDR3: CASTYRGGNTEAFF
V: TRBV5-5
J: TRBJ1-1

CDR3: CAITDRGYEQYF
V: TRBV10-3
J: TRBJ2-7

CDR3: CSARDSSGHGYGYTF
V: TRBV20-1
J: TRBJ1-2

CDR3: CASSEALLGGTSGGDEQFF
V: TRBV2
J: TRBJ2-1

CDR3: CASSFSRGNTEAFF
V: TRBV12-3/TRBV12-4
J: TRBJ1-1

CDR3: CASSLGVSYNSPLHF
V: TRBV5-6
J: TRBJ1-6

CDR3: CASSPPDTGAGYTF
V: TRBV18
J: TRBJ1-2

CDR3: CASFWGRNSYEQYF
V: TRBV2
J: TRBJ2-7